The rows below give T cell receptor beta chains drawn from one sample of a study of identical twins. TCRdb processed the 5' RACE reads anew with MiXCR; each CDR3 protein has one entry. The table lists 600,000 to 700,000 distinct CDR3 sequences, over 20% of them singletons, with 4% to 4.5% in the top ten. The data also belong to a second study, concerning T cells expressing NK-cell markers.

Source material: PBMCs. These receptors originate from a woman between 18 and 29 years old in good health. CDR3s include the opening cysteine and the closing phenylalanine or tryptophan. D genes are given only for firm matches. Only some rows state a clone size, as once, few, many or a class for expanded clones.

cdr3_nt cdr3_aa clone_size j_call v_call cdr3_length d_call
TGTGCCAGCAGCCCGGGACTAGCGGGGGGGATAGAGACCCAGTACTTC CASSPGLAGGIETQYF NA TRBJ2-5 TRBV4-2 16 TRBD2
TGTGCCAGCAGTTTTCCTCCCCCGACAATAGGAGATACGCAGTATTTT CASSFPPPTIGDTQYF NA TRBJ2-3 TRBV12-3/TRBV12-4 16 NA
TGCGCCAGCAGCCAGGGACAGGGCGGGGAGCTGTTTTTT CASSQGQGGELFF few TRBJ2-2 TRBV4-1 13 TRBD1
TGTGCCAGCAGCTTAGATTCCACAGATACGCAGTATTTT CASSLDSTDTQYF many TRBJ2-3 TRBV5-4 13 NA
TGTGCCAGCAGCTTAGGGCACCCACCGCGTAATCAGCCCCAGCATTTT CASSLGHPPRNQPQHF NA TRBJ1-5 TRBV7-2 16 NA
TGCGCCAGCAGCTTGGGTCTAGCGAACACAGAGACCCAGTACTTC CASSLGLANTETQYF NA TRBJ2-5 TRBV5-1 15 NA
TGCAGTGCTCCGGGACCTAACACAGATACGCAGTATTTT CSAPGPNTDTQYF NA TRBJ2-3 TRBV20-1 13 NA
TGTGCCACCAGCAGCCGGACTAGCGGGTCCAGGGGGGGGCAGTTCTTC CATSSRTSGSRGGQFF NA TRBJ2-1 TRBV15 16 TRBD2
TGCAGTGCTAGAGATAACGAGCAGTACTTC CSARDNEQYF many TRBJ2-7 TRBV20-1 10 NA
TGTGCCAGCAGCCCCCGTAGTTCCCATAATGAGCAGTTCTTC CASSPRSSHNEQFF NA TRBJ2-1 TRBV9 14 NA
TGTGCCAGCAGCCTCGCTTCGACTTCCACCGGGGAGCTGTTTTTT CASSLASTSTGELFF NA TRBJ2-2 TRBV7-2 15 NA
TGTGCCAGCAGTTACCCGGCATCTGGCGGGAACTACGAGCAGTACTTC CASSYPASGGNYEQYF NA TRBJ2-7 TRBV6-5 16 NA
TGTGCCAGCAGTGTGACGGTCTACAATGAGCAGTTCTTC CASSVTVYNEQFF many TRBJ2-1 TRBV12-3/TRBV12-4 13 NA
TGCGCCAGCAGCTTCGCCACCGGGACTTTATCCTACGAGCAGTACTTC CASSFATGTLSYEQYF few TRBJ2-7 TRBV5-1 16 NA
TGTGCCAGCAGGCCCGGGACATCAATCTATGGCTACACCTTC CASRPGTSIYGYTF few TRBJ1-2 TRBV12-3/TRBV12-4 14 NA
TGCAGTGCTAGGGAGCAGGGATCCAATTCACCCCTCCACTTT CSAREQGSNSPLHF few TRBJ1-6 TRBV20-1 14 NA
TGCAGTGCAAGAGACCTAGCGGGGGGGCGAGAGACCCAGTACTTC CSARDLAGGRETQYF few TRBJ2-5 TRBV20-1 15 TRBD2
TGTGCCAGCAGCCAAGATTTGACGGCTTTCTATGGCTACACCTTC CASSQDLTAFYGYTF NA TRBJ1-2 TRBV4-2 15 NA
TGTGCCAGCAGTGAGCGGACAGGGGAGACCCAGTACTTC CASSERTGETQYF NA TRBJ2-5 TRBV25-1 13 TRBD1
TGTGCCAGCAGCTTACCTAGCGGGCCTGGGGGTGAGCAGTTCTTC CASSLPSGPGGEQFF few TRBJ2-1 TRBV7-9 15 TRBD2
TGCGCCAGCAACGGGCTAGCGGGATACAATGAGCAGTTCTTC CASNGLAGYNEQFF many TRBJ2-1 TRBV5-1 14 TRBD2
TGCAGCGTCTGGGGACGGGTGAACACTGAAGCTTTCTTT CSVWGRVNTEAFF many TRBJ1-1 TRBV29-1 13 NA
TGTGCCAGCAGTTACTCGTCCGGGACCTCCTACAATGAGCAGTTCTTC CASSYSSGTSYNEQFF NA TRBJ2-1 TRBV6-5 16 NA
TGTGCCAGCAGTGATCCTCCCCGGGACAGGGTATTCGGCTACACCTTC CASSDPPRDRVFGYTF few TRBJ1-2 TRBV25-1 16 TRBD1
TGCGCCAGCAGCTTGGCGACTGGAGGGCGGGGAGCTGAGCAGTTCTTC CASSLATGGRGAEQFF NA TRBJ2-1 TRBV5-1 16 NA
TGTGCCAGCAGCTTCGGACCAACGATCTACAATGAGCAGTTCTTC CASSFGPTIYNEQFF few TRBJ2-1 TRBV5-5 15 NA
TGCAGCGTTGAACAGGGTCCCACAGATACGCAGTATTTT CSVEQGPTDTQYF many TRBJ2-3 TRBV29-1 13 NA
TGTGCCAGCAGCCGTACTAGCGGGACTTTCGATGAGCAGTTCTTC CASSRTSGTFDEQFF few TRBJ2-1 TRBV12-3/TRBV12-4 15 TRBD2
TGTGCCAGCAGCTTAGCAGCGTCCCCCCAGCATTTT CASSLAASPQHF few TRBJ1-5 TRBV7-2 12 NA
TGTGCCAGCAGGGACTCAGATACGCAGTATTTT CASRDSDTQYF few TRBJ2-3 TRBV6-5 11 NA
TGTGCCAGCAGCCAAGATGACATGCCCTACGAGCAGTACTTC CASSQDDMPYEQYF NA TRBJ2-7 TRBV3-1 14 NA
TGTGCCAGCAGTTTATCGGGGGCTGACTCTGCTGGGGCCAACGTCCTGACTTTC CASSLSGADSAGANVLTF few TRBJ2-6 TRBV28 18 NA
TGTGCCAGCAGCCGGGGGGACGAAGGAGGGTCAGATACGCAGTATTTT CASSRGDEGGSDTQYF NA TRBJ2-3 TRBV4-2 16 NA
TGCAGTGCTAGGGACCTTCGCTCGCCGAACACCGGGGAGCTGTTTTTT CSARDLRSPNTGELFF NA TRBJ2-2 TRBV20-1 16 NA
TGTGCCATCAGTGTACTAGCGGGAGTTACCTACAATGAGCAGTTCTTC CAISVLAGVTYNEQFF NA TRBJ2-1 TRBV10-3 16 TRBD2
TGTGCCAGCAGCGTAGCTGGGCTGGACTATGGCTACACCTTC CASSVAGLDYGYTF NA TRBJ1-2 TRBV9 14 NA
TGCGCCAGCGCCGGTCAGCGGTACGAGCAGTACTTC CASAGQRYEQYF few TRBJ2-7 TRBV5-1 12 NA
TGTGCCAGCAGCCCCGTACCAGAGGGCGACAATGAGCAGTTCTTC CASSPVPEGDNEQFF NA TRBJ2-1 TRBV11-1 15 NA
TGTGCCAGCAGTAGCCAACTAGCGGGGGGCCCACTACGCGAGTACTTC CASSSQLAGGPLREYF few TRBJ2-7 TRBV12-3/TRBV12-4 16 TRBD2
TGTGCCAGCAGCATAGGGACAGGGGGCGCGGTGGGAGCTTTCTTT CASSIGTGGAVGAFF few TRBJ1-1 TRBV7-9 15 TRBD1
TGCAGTGGGACTAGCGGGAGGGGGTCCTACAATGAGCAGTTCTTC CSGTSGRGSYNEQFF few TRBJ2-1 TRBV20-1 15 TRBD2
TGTGCCAGCAGGGACCGGACGAGAAACACTGAAGCTTTCTTT CASRDRTRNTEAFF few TRBJ1-1 TRBV6-1 14 NA
TGCAGCATTACGGGACAGGGTGCAAACGAGCAGTACTTC CSITGQGANEQYF NA TRBJ2-7 TRBV29-1 13 TRBD1
TGCGCCAGCAGCCCGCAGGGTAGGGACGAGCAGTACTTC CASSPQGRDEQYF many TRBJ2-7 TRBV5-1 13 NA